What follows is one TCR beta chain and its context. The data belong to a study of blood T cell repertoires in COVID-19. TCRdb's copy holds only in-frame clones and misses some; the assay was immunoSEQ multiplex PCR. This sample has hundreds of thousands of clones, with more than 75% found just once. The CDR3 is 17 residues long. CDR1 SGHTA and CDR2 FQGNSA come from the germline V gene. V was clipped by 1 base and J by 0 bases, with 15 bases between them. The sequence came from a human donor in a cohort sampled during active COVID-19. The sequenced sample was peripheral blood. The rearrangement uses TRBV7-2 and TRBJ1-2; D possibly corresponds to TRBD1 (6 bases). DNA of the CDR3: TGTGCCAGCAGCTTAGGCGGTTACAGGGCCACTAACTATGGCTACACCTTC. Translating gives CASSLGGYRATNYGYTF. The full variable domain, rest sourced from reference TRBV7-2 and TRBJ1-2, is GAGVSQSPSNKVTEKGKDVELRCDPISGHTALYWYRQSLGQGLEFLIYFQGNSAPDKSGLPSDRFSAERTGGSVSTLTIQRTQQEDSAVYLCASSLGGYRATNYGYTFGSGTRLTVV.